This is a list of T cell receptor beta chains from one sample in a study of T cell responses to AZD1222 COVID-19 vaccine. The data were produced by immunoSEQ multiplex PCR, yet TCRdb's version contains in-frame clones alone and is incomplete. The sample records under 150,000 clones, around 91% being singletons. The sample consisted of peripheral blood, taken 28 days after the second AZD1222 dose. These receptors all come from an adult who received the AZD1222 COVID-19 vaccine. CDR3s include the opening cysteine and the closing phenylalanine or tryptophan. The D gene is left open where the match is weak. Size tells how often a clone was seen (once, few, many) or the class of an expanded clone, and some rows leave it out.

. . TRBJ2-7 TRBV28 TGTGCCACCCAGCCGGGCCTAGCGAAAACCTACGAGCAGTACTTC CATQPGLAKTYEQYF
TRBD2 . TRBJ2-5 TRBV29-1 TGCAGCGTTGAAGGGGTCACCGGGACTAGCGGGAATGGTGGGGAGACCCAGTACTTC CSVEGVTGTSGNGGETQYF
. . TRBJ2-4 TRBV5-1 TGCGCCAGCAGCTTGGTGGCAGAAAAAAACATTCAGTACTTC CASSLVAEKNIQYF
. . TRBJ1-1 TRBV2 TGTGCCAGCAGCAATAGACACTCCGAGGGTGATGCTTTCTTT CASSNRHSEGDAFF
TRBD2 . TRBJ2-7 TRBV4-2 TGTGCCAGCAGCCAAGAAACTAGCGGCTCCTACGAGCAGTACTTC CASSQETSGSYEQYF
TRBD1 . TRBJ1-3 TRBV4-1 TGCGCCAGCACCTCTCCGGGACAGGGAAACACCATATATTTT CASTSPGQGNTIYF
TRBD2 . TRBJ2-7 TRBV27 TGTGCCAGCAGTTTGTATAGCGGGGGCCACTACGAGCAGTACTTC CASSLYSGGHYEQYF
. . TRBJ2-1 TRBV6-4 TGTGCCAGCAGTGACACAGTCTACAGTGAGCAGTTCTTC CASSDTVYSEQFF
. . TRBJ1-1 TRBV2 TGTGCCAGCAGTCTTTGGCAGTTGAACACTGAAGCTTTCTTT CASSLWQLNTEAFF
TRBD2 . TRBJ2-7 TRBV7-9 TGTGCCAGCAGCTCGTCGACTAGCGGGGAGAACTACGAGCAGTACTTC CASSSSTSGENYEQYF
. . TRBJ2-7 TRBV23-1 TGCGCCAGCAGTCTGACGACATCTAACTCCTACGAGCAGTACTTC CASSLTTSNSYEQYF
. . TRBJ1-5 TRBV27 TGTGCCAGCAGTTACAGAGGTCATAGCAATCAGCCCCAGCATTTT CASSYRGHSNQPQHF
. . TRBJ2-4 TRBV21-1 TGTGCCAGCAGCAAAGACCGACACGCGGGGAAAAACATTCAGTACTTC CASSKDRHAGKNIQYF
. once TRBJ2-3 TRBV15 TGTGCCACCAGCGTGGGAACAGATACGCAGTATTTT CATSVGTDTQYF
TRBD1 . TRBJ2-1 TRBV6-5 TGTGCCAGCAACCTTCGGGACAGGGGAGTCAATGAGCAGTTCTTC CASNLRDRGVNEQFF
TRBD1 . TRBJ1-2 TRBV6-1 TGTGCCAGCAGTGAAGCAGGGACAGGCTATGGCTACACCTTC CASSEAGTGYGYTF
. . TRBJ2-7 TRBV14 TGTGCCAGCAGACGAAGCGGGCTCTACGAGCAGTACTTC CASRRSGLYEQYF
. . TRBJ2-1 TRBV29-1 TGCAGCGGGGAGACTAGCTACAATGAGCAGTTCTTC CSGETSYNEQFF
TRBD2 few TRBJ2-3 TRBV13 TGTGCCAGCAGCTTAGGGGCTAGCGGGAGGACAGATACGCAGTATTTT CASSLGASGRTDTQYF
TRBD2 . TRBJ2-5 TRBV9 TGTGCCAGCAGCCCGAGGAGGGTAGCGGGAGTGGAGACCCAGTACTTC CASSPRRVAGVETQYF
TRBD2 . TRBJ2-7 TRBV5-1 TGCGCCAGCAGCTACGCCCTAGCGGGAGTCGGGGAAGAGCAGTACTTC CASSYALAGVGEEQYF
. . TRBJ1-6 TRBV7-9 TGTGCCAGCAGCAATGGGGGGTATCATTCACCCCTCCACTTT CASSNGGYHSPLHF
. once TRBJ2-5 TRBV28 TGTGCCAGCAGCTACCGGGAGCCCCAGTACTTC CASSYREPQYF
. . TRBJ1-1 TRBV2 TGTGCCAGCAGTGAAGCCAACACGGGCACTGAAGCTTTCTTT CASSEANTGTEAFF
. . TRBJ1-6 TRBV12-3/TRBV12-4 TGTGCCAGCAGTCCCCGGACCAATTCACCCCTCCACTTT CASSPRTNSPLHF
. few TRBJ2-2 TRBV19 TGTGCCAGTAGTATTTCGGGGAACACCGGGGAGCTGTTTTTT CASSISGNTGELFF
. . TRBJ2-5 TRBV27 TGTGCCAGCAGTTTAAACACCTTAAGGTACCAAGAGACCCAGTACTTC CASSLNTLRYQETQYF
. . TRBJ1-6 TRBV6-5 TGTGCCAGCAGTTACTCCGGTGGCAGGAATTCACCCCTCCACTTT CASSYSGGRNSPLHF
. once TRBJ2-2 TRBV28 TGTGCCAGCAGTTTTTGGACTTTCACCGGGGAGCTGTTTTTT CASSFWTFTGELFF
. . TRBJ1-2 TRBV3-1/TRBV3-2 TGTGCCAGCAGCCAAAGCCTTCGACGGTACCCCACCTTC CASSQSLRRYPTF
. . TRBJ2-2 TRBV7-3 TGTGCCAGCAGCTCCGGGTCCGGGGAGCTGTTTTTT CASSSGSGELFF
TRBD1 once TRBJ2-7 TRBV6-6 TGTGCCAGCAGTGGGAACAGGGGTAGTGGCTCCTACGAGCAGTACTTC CASSGNRGSGSYEQYF
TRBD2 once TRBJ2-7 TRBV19 TGTGCCAGTGGAAATAGCGGGAGTTTCTACGAGCAGTACTTC CASGNSGSFYEQYF
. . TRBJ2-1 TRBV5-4 TGTGCCAGCAGCCCTAGCCCGGGCCGCCGGAATGAGCAGTTCTTC CASSPSPGRRNEQFF
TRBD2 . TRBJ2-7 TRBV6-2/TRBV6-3 TGTGCCAGCAGTCACTCGATAGCGACTAGCGGGAGACCCGAGCAGTACTTC CASSHSIATSGRPEQYF
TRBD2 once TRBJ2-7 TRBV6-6 TGTGCCAGCAGTTACATCAGGACTAGCGACTCCTACGAGCAGTACTTC CASSYIRTSDSYEQYF
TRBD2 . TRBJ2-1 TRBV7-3 TGTGCCAGCAGCCCGCTTCTAGCGGGGGGGAATGAGCAGTTCTTC CASSPLLAGGNEQFF
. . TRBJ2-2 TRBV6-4 TGTGCCAGCAGTGACGTTGCAGGGCGAAACGGGGAGCTGTTTTTT CASSDVAGRNGELFF
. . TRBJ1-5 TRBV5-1 TGCGCCAGCAGCTTTAGTACAGGGCAGGGTCAGCCCCAGCATTTT CASSFSTGQGQPQHF
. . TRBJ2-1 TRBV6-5 TGTGCCAGCAGTCTCAGGGTGAGCAATGAGCAGTTCTTC CASSLRVSNEQFF